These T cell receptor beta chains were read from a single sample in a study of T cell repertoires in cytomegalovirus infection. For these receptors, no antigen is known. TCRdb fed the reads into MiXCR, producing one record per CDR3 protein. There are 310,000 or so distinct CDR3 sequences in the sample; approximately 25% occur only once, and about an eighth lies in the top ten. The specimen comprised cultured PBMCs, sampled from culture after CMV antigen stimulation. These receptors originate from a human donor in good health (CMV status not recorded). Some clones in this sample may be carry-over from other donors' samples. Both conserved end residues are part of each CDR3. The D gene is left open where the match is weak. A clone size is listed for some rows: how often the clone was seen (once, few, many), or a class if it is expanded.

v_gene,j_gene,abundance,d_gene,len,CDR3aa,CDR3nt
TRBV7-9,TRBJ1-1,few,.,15,CASSQGVVVNTEAFF,TGTGCCAGCAGCCAAGGGGTTGTGGTGAACACTGAAGCTTTCTTT
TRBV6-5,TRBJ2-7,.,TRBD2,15,CASSRPRGRGYEQYF,TGTGCCAGCAGCCGACCCCGCGGGAGGGGCTACGAGCAGTACTTC
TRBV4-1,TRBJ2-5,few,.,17,CASSQGRGMGPQETQYF,TGCGCCAGCAGCCAAGGACGAGGGATGGGCCCCCAAGAGACCCAGTACTTC
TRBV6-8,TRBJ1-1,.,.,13,CASRRGLVTEAFF,TGTGCCAGCAGACGGGGATTGGTAACTGAAGCTTTCTTT
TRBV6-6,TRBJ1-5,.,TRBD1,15,CASGGTGVSNQPQHF,TGTGCCAGCGGCGGGACAGGGGTCAGCAATCAGCCCCAGCATTTT
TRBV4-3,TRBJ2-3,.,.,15,CASSRDPRGADTQYF,TGCGCCAGCAGCCGGGATCCCAGGGGGGCAGATACGCAGTATTTT
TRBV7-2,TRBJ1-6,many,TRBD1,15,CASSPMGQGASPLHF,TGTGCCAGCAGCCCCATGGGACAGGGGGCCTCACCCCTCCACTTT
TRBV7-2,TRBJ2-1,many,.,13,CASSLGAERREFF,TGTGCCAGCAGCTTAGGAGCGGAGCGGAGGGAGTTCTTC
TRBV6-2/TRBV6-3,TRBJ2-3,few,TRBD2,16,CASSYNLAGGADTQYF,TGTGCCAGCAGTTACAACCTAGCGGGAGGGGCAGATACGCAGTATTTT
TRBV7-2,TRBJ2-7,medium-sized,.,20,CASSLASPRRFSGISYEQYF,TGTGCCAGCAGCTTAGCTAGCCCGCGGCGATTCTCCGGGATCTCCTACGAGCAGTACTTC
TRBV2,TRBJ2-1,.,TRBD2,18,CASSEDGLAGGPYNEQFF,TGTGCCAGCAGTGAAGACGGACTAGCGGGAGGGCCTTACAATGAGCAGTTCTTC
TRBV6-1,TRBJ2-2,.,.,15,CASSSTGKGTGELFF,TGTGCCAGCAGTTCTACAGGGAAGGGCACCGGGGAGCTGTTTTTT
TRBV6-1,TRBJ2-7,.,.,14,CASRNSGLPYEQYF,TGTGCCAGCAGAAACTCGGGACTCCCCTACGAGCAGTACTTC
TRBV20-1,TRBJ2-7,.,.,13,CSARGRMIYEQYF,TGCAGTGCCAGAGGGAGGATGATTTACGAGCAGTACTTC
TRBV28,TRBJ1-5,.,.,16,CASSFEGSGVHQPQHF,TGTGCCAGCAGTTTCGAAGGTTCAGGGGTTCATCAGCCCCAGCATTTT
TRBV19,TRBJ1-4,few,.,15,CASSISRQTNEKLFF,TGTGCCAGTAGTATAAGTCGACAGACTAATGAAAAACTGTTTTTT
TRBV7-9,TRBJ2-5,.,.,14,CASSSPTGMETQYF,TGTGCCAGCAGCTCTCCGACTGGGATGGAGACCCAGTACTTC
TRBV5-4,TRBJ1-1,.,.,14,CASSLTGAMSEAFF,TGTGCCAGCAGCTTGACGGGGGCGATGTCTGAAGCTTTCTTT
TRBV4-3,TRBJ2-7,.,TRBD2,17,CASSQDLAGAPNYEQYF,TGCGCCAGCAGCCAAGATTTGGCGGGAGCCCCCAACTACGAGCAGTACTTC
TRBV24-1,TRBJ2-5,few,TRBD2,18,CATSDKGTSGRRLETQYF,TGTGCCACCAGTGATAAAGGGACTAGCGGGCGTAGGTTGGAGACCCAGTACTTC
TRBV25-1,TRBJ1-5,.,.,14,CASSESRINQPQHF,TGTGCCAGCAGTGAATCCAGGATAAATCAGCCCCAGCATTTT
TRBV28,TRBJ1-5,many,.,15,CASSPRGGYVQPQHF,TGTGCCAGCAGTCCACGTGGGGGCTATGTTCAGCCCCAGCATTTT
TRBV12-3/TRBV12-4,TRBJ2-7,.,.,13,CASTFHPWPEQYF,TGTGCCAGCACTTTCCATCCCTGGCCCGAGCAGTACTTC
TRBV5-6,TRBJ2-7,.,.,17,CASTPAPSDVLGYEQYF,TGTGCCAGCACCCCGGCACCATCGGACGTCCTAGGGTACGAGCAGTACTTC
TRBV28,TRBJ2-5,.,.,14,CASSPLGGAETQYF,TGTGCCAGCAGCCCCTTGGGGGGTGCGGAGACCCAGTACTTC
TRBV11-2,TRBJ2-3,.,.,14,CASRLPGRKDTQYF,TGTGCCAGCAGGCTTCCGGGACGGAAAGATACGCAGTATTTT
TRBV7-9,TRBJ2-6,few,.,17,CASSNRQRNSGANVLTF,TGTGCCAGCAGCAACCGACAGCGTAACTCTGGGGCCAACGTCCTGACTTTC
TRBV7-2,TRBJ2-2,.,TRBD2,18,CASSFSALAGTSRGELFF,TGTGCCAGCAGCTTTAGCGCACTAGCGGGGACTTCACGAGGGGAGCTGTTTTTT
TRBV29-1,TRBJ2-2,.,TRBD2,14,CSGEREGRTGELFF,TGCAGCGGCGAGCGGGAGGGCCGCACCGGGGAGCTGTTTTTT
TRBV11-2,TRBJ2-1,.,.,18,CASMPRSGVLSSYNEQFF,TGTGCCAGCATGCCAAGGTCAGGGGTTCTTAGCTCCTACAATGAGCAGTTCTTC
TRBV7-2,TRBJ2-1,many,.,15,CASSLVSGLYNEQFF,TGTGCCAGCAGCTTAGTGAGCGGCCTATACAATGAGCAGTTCTTC
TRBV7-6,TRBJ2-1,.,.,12,CASSLFLQEQFF,TGTGCCAGCAGCTTATTCCTCCAAGAGCAGTTCTTC
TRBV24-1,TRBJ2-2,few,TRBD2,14,CATKGLADTGELFF,TGTGCCACCAAAGGACTAGCCGACACCGGGGAGCTGTTTTTT
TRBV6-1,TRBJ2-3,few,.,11,CASRPTDTQYF,TGTGCCTCTCGTCCCACAGATACGCAGTATTTT